One sample yielded the 6 T cell receptor beta chains listed below, sequenced in a study of post-analysis software for immune sequencing data. Unique molecular identifiers had been added to the TCR beta cDNA libraries. TCRdb reprocessed the PCR reads via MiXCR and lists one record per CDR3 protein. The sample lists some 160,000 distinct CDR3 sequences, roughly 40% occurring once. The specimen comprised blood, sampled after autologous hematopoietic stem cell transplantation. These receptors all come from a girl between 10 and 17 years old with multiple sclerosis.

The chain recombines TRBV10-1 with TRBJ2-5; possible D gene TRBD2, 5 bases. The CDR3 totals 13 residues. Per germline, CDR1 WNHNN and CDR2 SYGVQD (reference sequence). Deletions cut 4 bases from V and 5 bases from J, with 11 bases between. CDR3 protein: CASSVAPGETQYF. The CDR3, as DNA: TGCGCCAGCAGTGTTGCCCCGGGGGAGACCCAGTACTTC.

The gene calls are TRBV20-1 and TRBJ1-2, with a weak D call TRBD1 (6 bases). V dropped 3 bases and J dropped 8 bases, with 31 bases sitting between them. Germline V gives CDR1 DFQATT, CDR2 SNEGSKA (reference sequence). This CDR3 is built from 18 residues. This CDR3 reads CSASNPGAVGSWALGYTF. CDR3 nucleotides: TGCAGTGCTAGCAATCCAGGGGCGGTCGGGAGTTGGGCCCTGGGCTACACCTTC.

This clonotype appeared many times. This sequence joins TRBV6-2 or TRBV6-3 and TRBJ2-1; D ambiguous. Germline-derived CDR1 and CDR2 are MNHEY and SVGEGT. The germline V and J ends were trimmed by 3 bases and 4 bases, with 4 bases remaining between them. The length of the CDR3 is 12 residues. Written as DNA, the CDR3 is TGTGCCAGCAGTTATCAATACAATGAGCAGTTCTTC. Translating it yields CASSYQYNEQFF.

On this clonotype: One junction end disagrees with the germline gene, perhaps due to a read error. The J gene is TRBJ2-5, the V gene TRBV28, with 9 bases identical to TRBD1. The CDR3 has 15 amino acids. Germline-derived CDR1 and CDR2 are MDHEN and SYDVKM. CDR3: CASSGDRARGESQYF. CDR3 in DNA: TGTGCCAGCAGTGGGGACAGGGCTAGGGGAGAGTCCCAGTACTTC.

A remark on this clonotype: The conserved final phenylalanine or tryptophan is absent from the CDR3, which likely points to a read error. The V and J genes are TRBV6-2 or TRBV6-3 and TRBJ2-7; D remains unclear. V was shortened by 2 bases and J by 1 base, with 9 bases between the two germline ends. Per the germline V gene, CDR1 is MNHEY and CDR2 is SVGEGT. The CDR3 totals 14 residues. CDR3 protein: CASSYGSLSYEQYC. CDR3 coding DNA: TGTGCCAGCAGTTACGGAAGTCTTTCCTACGAGCAGTACTGC.

In this sample, this clonotype turned up a few times. This chain joins TRBV7-6 and TRBJ1-5; 7 bases align to TRBD1. Germline CDR1 reads SGHVS; CDR2 reads FNYEAQ. The CDR3 runs to 16 residues. J gave up 5 bases and V 1 base, and 8 bases lay outside the gene matches. In DNA, the CDR3 is TGTGCCAGCAGCTTAGGGACAGGAGACGGCGATCAGCCCCAGCATTTT. Protein: CASSLGTGDGDQPQHF. The full variable domain, with the rest looked up from reference TRBV7-6 and TRBJ1-5, is GAGVSQSPRYKVTKRGQDVALRCDPISGHVSLYWYRQALGQGPEFLTYFNYEAQQDKSGLPNDRFSAERPEGSISTLTIQRTEQRDSAMYRCASSLGTGDGDQPQHFGDGTRLSIL.